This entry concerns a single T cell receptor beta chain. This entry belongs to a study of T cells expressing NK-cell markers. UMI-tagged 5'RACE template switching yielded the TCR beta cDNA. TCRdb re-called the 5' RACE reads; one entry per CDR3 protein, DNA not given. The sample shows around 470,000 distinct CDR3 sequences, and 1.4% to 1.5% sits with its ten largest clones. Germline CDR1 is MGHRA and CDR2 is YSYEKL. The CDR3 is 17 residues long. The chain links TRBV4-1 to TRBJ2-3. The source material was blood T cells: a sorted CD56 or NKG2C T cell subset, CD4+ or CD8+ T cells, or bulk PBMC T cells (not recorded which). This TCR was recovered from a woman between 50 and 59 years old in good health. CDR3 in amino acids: CASSHGSSRPSTDTQYF.